A selection of T cell receptor beta chains follows, all from one sample in a study of blood T cell repertoires in COVID-19. Sequenced by immunoSEQ multiplex PCR; TCRdb stores in-frame clones only, minus some. The profile shows about 340,000 clones, more than 70% of them singletons. Sequenced sample: peripheral blood. These receptors all come from a man aged 25 to 45 with active or convalescent COVID-19. CDR3s include the opening cysteine and the closing phenylalanine or tryptophan. D genes are given only for firm matches. Clone sizes are given selectively: once, few, many, or a class where the clone is expanded.

v_call,j_call,d_call,clone_size,cdr3_nt,cdr3_aa
TRBV9,TRBJ2-3,.,once,TGTGCCAGCAGCGTAGGCCTAGCGGATACGCAGTATTTT,CASSVGLADTQYF
TRBV3-1/TRBV3-2,TRBJ2-3,TRBD2,.,TGTGCCAGCACTCAACCCTCGCGGGGGTCAGATACGCAGTATTTT,CASTQPSRGSDTQYF
TRBV30,TRBJ1-2,.,.,TGTGCCTGGAGGGATGACAGCTCCTATGGCTACACCTTC,CAWRDDSSYGYTF
TRBV25-1,TRBJ2-1,TRBD2,few,TGTGCCAGCAGTGACGGGGCTAGCGGGAGTCCCATCCACAATGAGCAGTTCTTC,CASSDGASGSPIHNEQFF
TRBV6-2/TRBV6-3,TRBJ1-5,TRBD1,.,TGTGCCAGCAGTTACTTCCGGGACAGAAGATTTCACAATCAGCCCCAGCATTTT,CASSYFRDRRFHNQPQHF
TRBV3-1/TRBV3-2,TRBJ1-4,.,.,TGTGCCAGCAGCCAAGATCTGGCTAGCGAAAAACTGTTTTTT,CASSQDLASEKLFF
TRBV4-3,TRBJ2-7,TRBD2,.,TGCGCCAGCAGCCAAGCCCGGACTAGCGGTTCCTACGAGCAGTACTTC,CASSQARTSGSYEQYF
TRBV4-3,TRBJ1-2,TRBD1,.,TGCGCCAGCAGCCAAGAGCTGGGACAGTACTATGGCTACACCTTC,CASSQELGQYYGYTF
TRBV6-5,TRBJ1-5,.,.,TGTGCCAGCAGTTACTGGGGACACGGTCAGGGGCCCCAGCATTTT,CASSYWGHGQGPQHF
TRBV28,TRBJ1-1,TRBD1,.,TGTGCCAGCAGTTGGACAGGGCGAGCTTTCTTT,CASSWTGRAFF
TRBV19,TRBJ2-1,TRBD2,once,TGTGCCAGTAGCCGGACGGACGGGACTAGCGGGACTAGTGAGCAGTTCTTC,CASSRTDGTSGTSEQFF
TRBV28,TRBJ1-5,TRBD1,.,TGTGCCAGCATCGGCCCATACCAACAGGGGCAGCCCCAGCATTTT,CASIGPYQQGQPQHF
TRBV28,TRBJ2-7,TRBD2,.,TGTGCCAGCAGTTTGGGAGACCGGGGGCTCGCGGGGGGACTGACCGGGCAGTACTTC,CASSLGDRGLAGGLTGQYF
TRBV14,TRBJ2-1,TRBD2,.,TGTGCCAGCAGCCCCCTGGGACTAGCCATCAATGAGCAGTTCTTC,CASSPLGLAINEQFF